The 4 T cell receptor beta chains in this list originate from one sample, sequenced in a study of response to subunit inactivated influenza vaccine. TCRdb fed the RT-PCR reads into MiXCR, producing one record per CDR3 protein. The data show some 800,000 distinct CDR3 sequences, 21% seen once. The sequences come from PBMCs from blood, collected 5 to 6 days after vaccination. The receptors come from a man between 50 and 59 years old who received an inactivated influenza vaccine.

The J gene is TRBJ2-7, the V gene TRBV7-9, with 8 bases aligning to TRBD1. CDR1 and CDR2 (germline): SEHNR, FQNEAQ (reference sequence). J was trimmed by 6 bases and V by 4 bases; bases with no gene match: 8. There are 14 residues in the CDR3. This CDR3 reads CASSWDRRQGEQYF. In DNA form, the CDR3 reads TGTGCCAGCAGCTGGGACAGGCGGCAAGGCGAGCAGTACTTC. Full variable domain (rest looked up from reference TRBV7-9 and TRBJ2-7): DTGVSQNPRHKITKRGQNVTFRCDPISEHNRLYWYRQTLGQGPEFLTYFQNEAQLEKSRLLSDRFSAERPKGSFSTLEIQRTEQGDSAMYLCASSWDRRQGEQYFGPGTRLTVT.

The genes are TRBV5-1 and TRBJ2-5; TRBD1 aligns across 7 bases. Germline CDR1 reads SGHRS; CDR2 reads YFSETQ. The CDR3 contains 13 residues. Trimming removed 5 bases from V and 3 bases from J; junction bases left unmatched: 4. CDR3: CASRRDRKETQYF. The CDR3 nucleotides read TGCGCCAGCAGACGGGACAGAAAAGAGACCCAGTACTTC. Variable domain in full (rest from reference TRBV5-1 and TRBJ2-5): KAGVTQTPRYLIKTRGQQVTLSCSPISGHRSVSWYQQTPGQGLQFLFEYFSETQRNKGNFPGRFSGRQFSNSRSEMNVSTLELGDSALYLCASRRDRKETQYFGPGTRLLVL.

The chain recombines TRBV4-2 with TRBJ2-7, with D possibly being TRBD2 (6 bases). This CDR3 comprises 15 residues. The V end lost 7 bases, the J end lost 4 bases, and 20 bases lay between the germline ends. Germline V gene data show CDR1 as LGHNA and CDR2 as YNFKEQ. CDR3 residues: CASTWGAASAYEQYF. The CDR3 DNA follows: TGTGCCAGCACTTGGGGCGCGGCTAGCGCTTACGAGCAGTACTTC.

This clonotype was counted a few times. The chain employs TRBV7-2 and TRBJ2-1, with a possible D match to TRBD1 (6 bases). Germline assignment: CDR1 SGHTA and CDR2 FQGNSA. The CDR3 is 16 amino acids. Trimming left V 2 bases short and J 8 bases short, with 19 bases between. The CDR3 is CASSLYRDTLLDEQFF. For the CDR3, the DNA is TGTGCCAGCAGCTTATACCGGGACACCCTTCTGGATGAGCAGTTCTTC.